The 14 T cell receptor beta chains below come from one sample, sequenced in a study of T cells in Graves' hyperthyroidism and ophthalmopathy. RNA transcripts served as the template for amplifying TCR beta CDR3 regions. The TCR CDR3 first-round RT-PCR relied on the HTBI primer set. TCRdb used MiXCR to reprocess the multiplex PCR reads, holding one entry per CDR3 protein. This table holds about 620,000 distinct CDR3 sequences, 15% to 20% found once. Material for sequencing was blood. These receptors were taken from a woman aged 25-40 years with Graves' hyperthyroidism.

As to this clonotype: One base away lies a much larger clone, so this may be a sequencing read error. The V gene is TRBV20-1, the J gene TRBJ2-7; 9 nucleotides match TRBD2. CDR3 length: 16 residues. Germline V lookup: CDR1 DFQATT, CDR2 SNEGSKA (reference sequence). Trimming took 6 bases from V and 6 from J; bases not matched to a gene: 18. Written as DNA, the CDR3 is TGCAGTGCGACGGGACCAGCGGGAGGAGGGCCAGCCGAGCAGTACTTC. Its protein product is CSATGPAGGGPAEQYF.

J is TRBJ1-6 and V is TRBV27; the match to TRBD1 covers 12 bases. Looked up from germline, CDR1 is MNHEY and CDR2 is SMNVEV (reference sequence). The CDR3 loop spans 18 amino acids. J was trimmed by 10 bases and V by 2 bases; bases with no gene match: 12. The CDR3 region has the DNA TGTGCCAGCAGTTTAGGGTTCCGGGACAGGGGGCATAGGTCACCCCTCCACTTT. Protein: CASSLGFRDRGHRSPLHF.

About this clonotype itself: With a much larger clone just one base away, this may be a read error. The chain combines TRBV5-1 with TRBJ2-2; 7 nucleotides align to TRBD1. The germline V gene encodes CDR1 SGHRS and CDR2 YFSETQ. This CDR3 region has 15 residues. In nucleotides, the CDR3 is TGCGCCAGCAGCCCGGGACAGATCTACCCCGGGGAGCCGTTTTTT. Protein sequence: CASSPGQIYPGEPFF.

This clonotype was observed a few times. V is TRBV19 and J is TRBJ2-3, with TRBD1 matching over 8 bases. V lost 3 bases and J lost 1; bases outside the gene matches: 6. The germline V gene has CDR1 LNHDA and CDR2 SQIVND (reference sequence). This CDR3 region has 16 residues. The CDR3 coding sequence is TGTGCCAGTAGTATCCCGCCGGGACAGGGCACAGATACGCAGTATTTT. This codes for CASSIPPGQGTDTQYF.

In this sample, this clonotype turned up many times. The rearrangement uses TRBV27 and TRBJ2-1; possible D gene TRBD2, 6 bases. The germline V gene encodes CDR1 MNHEY and CDR2 SMNVEV (reference sequence). The CDR3 runs 14 residues. Trimming left V 7 bases short and J 0 bases short, with 10 bases between. The CDR3 DNA sequence: TGTGCCAGCAAGGATAGCGGCTCCTACAATGAGCAGTTCTTC. This translates into CASKDSGSYNEQFF.

There are a few counts of this clonotype. The chain links TRBV15 to TRBJ2-1; 9 bases are a match to TRBD2. This CDR3 is built from 15 residues. After removal of 0 bases from V and 6 bases from J, the junction contained 3 bases not matched to a gene. The germline CDR1 and CDR2 sequences are LNHNV and YYDKDF (reference sequence). CDR3 DNA sequence: TGTGCCACCAGCAGAGAGTTAGCGGGAGTCAATGAGCAGTTCTTC. Residues: CATSRELAGVNEQFF.

This clonotype was picked up many times. The genes are TRBV6-1 and TRBJ2-2; 8 nucleotides align to TRBD1. The CDR3 sequence is 15 residues long. Germline trimming cut 5 bases from V and 5 bases from J; bases unmatched to any gene: 7. Per the germline V gene, CDR1 is MNHNS and CDR2 is SASEGT. DNA for the CDR3: TGTGCCAGCAGTCCGGACAGGGTGAAGACCGGGGAGCTGTTTTTT. It specifies CASSPDRVKTGELFF.

In this sample, this clonotype turned up many times. The chain employs TRBV6-1 and TRBJ2-3, with D unclear. Germline V gene sequence: CDR1 MNHNS, CDR2 SASEGT. This CDR3 has 13 amino acids. V shed 2 bases and J shed 6 bases, with 9 bases lying between them. Here the CDR3 reads CASSESGLDTQYF. The CDR3 nucleotides read TGTGCCAGCAGTGAATCCGGCCTGGATACGCAGTATTTT.

V and J are TRBV5-1 and TRBJ2-5; 7 bases are shared with TRBD2. Germline loops: CDR1 SGHRS, CDR2 YFSETQ. The V segment lost 2 bases and the J segment 3 bases; nucleotides outside the gene matches: 7. There are 15 residues in the CDR3. CDR3 in amino acids: CASSLNGGREETQYF. DNA for the CDR3: TGCGCCAGCAGCTTAAATGGTGGGAGGGAAGAGACCCAGTACTTC.

This clonotype was seen many times. The genes are TRBV28 and TRBJ2-3; D ambiguous. Per the germline V gene, CDR1 is MDHEN and CDR2 is SYDVKM. There are 15 residues in the CDR3. V dropped 4 bases and J dropped 4 bases, with 15 bases sitting between them. The CDR3 bases are TGTGCCAGCAGTTCATGGAACCCAGCATCAGATACGCAGTATTTT. It codes for CASSSWNPASDTQYF.

This clonotype has a handful of counts. This rearrangement joins TRBV3-1 to TRBJ1-4, with 8 bases fitting TRBD1. Germline-derived CDR1 and CDR2 are LGHDT and YNNKEL (reference sequence). The CDR3 has 17 amino acids. With 4 bases clipped from V and 7 bases from J, the junction kept 14 bases outside the gene matches. In nucleotides, the CDR3 is TGTGCCAGCAGCCTAATGGACAGGGCCTCTCGAAGTGAAAAACTGTTTTTT. Protein sequence: CASSLMDRASRSEKLFF.

The chain has TRBV2 and TRBJ1-1; 7 bases agree with TRBD1. CDR3 length equals 12 residues. Germline loops: CDR1 SNHLY, CDR2 FYNNEI. Germline trimming cut 10 bases from V and 0 bases from J; bases unmatched to any gene: 2. For the CDR3, the DNA is TGTGCCACCGGACAGGTGAACACTGAAGCTTTCTTT. As protein: CATGQVNTEAFF. Complete variable domain (other parts from reference TRBV2 and TRBJ1-1): EPEVTQTPSHQVTQMGQEVILRCVPISNHLYFYWYRQILGQKVEFLVSFYNNEISEKSEIFDDQFSVERPDGSNFTLKIRSTKLEDSAMYFCATGQVNTEAFFGQGTRLTVV.

The chain employs TRBV12-3 or TRBV12-4 and TRBJ1-4; the D is unclear. The V and J ends lost 5 bases and 5 bases respectively, with 15 bases between them. The CDR3 length is 15 residues. The CDR3 sequence is CASSGRNGRNEKLFF. As DNA, the CDR3 is TGTGCCAGCAGTGGCCGGAACGGAAGAAATGAAAAACTGTTTTTT.

This chain links TRBV5-6 with TRBJ2-2; no clear D. The CDR3 length is 16 residues. Trimming took off 0 bases at V and 4 bases at J, with 13 bases between the two ends. In germline, CDR1 is SGHDT, CDR2 YYEEEE. The CDR3 DNA reads TGTGCCAGCAGCTTGGCTCGCTCAAGAAGCACCGGGGAGCTGTTTTTT. This gives the protein CASSLARSRSTGELFF. Supplemented by reference TRBV5-6 and TRBJ2-2, the full variable domain reads DAGVTQSPTHLIKTRGQQVTLRCSPKSGHDTVSWYQQALGQGPQFIFQYYEEEERQRGNFPDRFSGHQFPNYSSELNVNALLLGDSALYLCASSLARSRSTGELFFGEGSRLTVL.